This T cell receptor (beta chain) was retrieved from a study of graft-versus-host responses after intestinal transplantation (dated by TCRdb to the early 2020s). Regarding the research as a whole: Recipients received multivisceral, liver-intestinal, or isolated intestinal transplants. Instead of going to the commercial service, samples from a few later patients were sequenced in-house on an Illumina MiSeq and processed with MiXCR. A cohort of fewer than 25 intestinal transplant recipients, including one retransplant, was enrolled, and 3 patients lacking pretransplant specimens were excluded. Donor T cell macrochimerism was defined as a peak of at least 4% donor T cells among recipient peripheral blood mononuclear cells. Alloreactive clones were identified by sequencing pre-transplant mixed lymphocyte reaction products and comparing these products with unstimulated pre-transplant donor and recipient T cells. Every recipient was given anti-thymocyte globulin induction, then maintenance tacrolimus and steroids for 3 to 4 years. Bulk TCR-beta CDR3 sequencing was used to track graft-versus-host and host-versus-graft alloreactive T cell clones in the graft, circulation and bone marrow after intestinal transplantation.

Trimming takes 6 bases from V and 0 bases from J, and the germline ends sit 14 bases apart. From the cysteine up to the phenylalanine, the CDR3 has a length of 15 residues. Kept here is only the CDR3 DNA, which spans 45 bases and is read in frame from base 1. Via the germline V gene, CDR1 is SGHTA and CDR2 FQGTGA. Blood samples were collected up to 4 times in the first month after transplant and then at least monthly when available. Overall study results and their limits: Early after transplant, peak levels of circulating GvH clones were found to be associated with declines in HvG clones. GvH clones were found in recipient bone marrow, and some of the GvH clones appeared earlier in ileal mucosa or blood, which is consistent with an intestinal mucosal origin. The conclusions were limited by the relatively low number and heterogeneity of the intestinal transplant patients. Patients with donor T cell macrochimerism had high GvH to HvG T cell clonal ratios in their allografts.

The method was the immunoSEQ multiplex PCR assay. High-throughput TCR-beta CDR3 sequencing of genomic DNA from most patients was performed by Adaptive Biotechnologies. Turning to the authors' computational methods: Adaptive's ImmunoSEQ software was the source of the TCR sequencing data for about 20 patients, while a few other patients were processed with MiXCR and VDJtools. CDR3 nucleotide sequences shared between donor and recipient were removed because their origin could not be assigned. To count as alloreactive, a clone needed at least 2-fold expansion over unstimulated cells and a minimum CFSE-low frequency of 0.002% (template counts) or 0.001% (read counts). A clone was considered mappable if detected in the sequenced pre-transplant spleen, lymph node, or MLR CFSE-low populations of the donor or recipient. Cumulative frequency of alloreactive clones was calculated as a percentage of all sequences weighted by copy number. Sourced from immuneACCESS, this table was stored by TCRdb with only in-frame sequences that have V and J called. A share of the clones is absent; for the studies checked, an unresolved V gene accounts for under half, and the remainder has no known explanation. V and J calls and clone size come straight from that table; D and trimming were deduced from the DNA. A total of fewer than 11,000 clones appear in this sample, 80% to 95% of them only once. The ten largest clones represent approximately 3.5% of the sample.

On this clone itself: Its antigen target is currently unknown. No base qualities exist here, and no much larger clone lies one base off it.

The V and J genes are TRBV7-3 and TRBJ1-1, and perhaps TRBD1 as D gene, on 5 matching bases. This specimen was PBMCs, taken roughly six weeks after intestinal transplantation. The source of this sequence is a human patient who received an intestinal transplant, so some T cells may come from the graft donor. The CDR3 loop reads CASRELPGLNTEAFF. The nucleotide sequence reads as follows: TGTGCCAGCAGGGAACTCCCGGGACTGAACACTGAAGCTTTCTTT.